The 15 T cell receptor beta chains in this list originate from one sample, sequenced in a study of Graves' ophthalmopathy and Graves' hyperthyroidism. Scientists amplified the TCR beta CDR3 regions from RNA transcripts. HTBI-primed first-round RT-PCR preceded second-round multiplex PCR. TCRdb itself ran the multiplex PCR reads through MiXCR, one entry per CDR3 protein. The table records around 400,000 distinct CDR3 sequences, about 21% of them present only once. Sequenced sample: peripheral blood. The receptor source for this set is a woman aged 18-29 years with stable Graves' hyperthyroidism.

This clonotype was seen at least ten times. The V call is TRBV15, the J call TRBJ1-1, with 8 bases aligning to TRBD1. This CDR3 region has 14 residues. The V segment lost 5 bases and the J segment 1 base; nucleotides outside the gene matches: 3. CDR1 is LNHNV and CDR2 is YYDKDF in the germline V gene (reference sequence). The CDR3 bases are TGTGCCACCAGCCTGGACAGGGCGAACACTGAAGCTTTCTTT. Amino acids: CATSLDRANTEAFF.

In its sample, this clonotype was seen a few times. The rearrangement joins TRBV20-1 to TRBJ2-7; 13 nucleotides match TRBD2. The length of the CDR3 is 14 residues. Losses at the gene ends were 7 bases for V and 3 bases for J; bases not matched to a gene: 6. Germline V CDR1 and CDR2: DFQATT, SNEGSKA (reference sequence). The CDR3 region is CSGTSGGFYYEQYF. The CDR3 DNA reads as TGCAGTGGGACTAGCGGGGGCTTTTACTACGAGCAGTACTTC.

This clonotype was seen repeatedly, ten times or more. V gene TRBV28 combines with J gene TRBJ2-7; tentative D call: TRBD2 (6 bases). The germline V gene has CDR1 MDHEN and CDR2 SYDVKM. The V and J ends lost 4 bases and 0 bases respectively, with 13 bases between them. This CDR3 is 15 amino acids long. As DNA, the CDR3 is TGTGCCAGCAGTTGGGGGGTGGGTAGCTCCTACGAGCAGTACTTC. It encodes CASSWGVGSSYEQYF. Full variable domain (outside the CDR3, taken from reference TRBV28 and TRBJ2-7): DVKVTQSSRYLVKRTGEKVFLECVQDMDHENMFWYRQDPGLGLRLIYFSYDVKMKEKGDIPEGYSVSREKKERFSLILESASTNQTSMYLCASSWGVGSSYEQYFGPGTRLTVT.

This clonotype was observed many times. This rearrangement joins TRBV6-1 to TRBJ1-1; possible D gene TRBD1, 6 bases. The CDR3 spans 14 residues. The V and J ends lost 6 bases and 4 bases respectively, with 15 bases between them. Germline assignment: CDR1 MNHNS and CDR2 SASEGT. The CDR3: CASRQTGIGTEAFF. In nucleotides, the CDR3 is TGTGCCAGCAGACAAACAGGGATTGGCACTGAAGCTTTCTTT.

This clonotype has more than one count but fewer than ten. A read error may be the cause here, since a much bigger clone is one base away. The chain recombines TRBV2 with TRBJ2-5, with a tentative D call TRBD2 (6 bases). Per germline, CDR1 SNHLY and CDR2 FYNNEI. The CDR3 has 14 amino acids. The CDR3 region is CASRPGLRQETKYF. In DNA form, the CDR3 reads TGTGCCAGCAGGCCGGGACTCCGTCAAGAGACCAAGTACTTC.

There are many counts of this clonotype. V usage is TRBV28 and J usage is TRBJ1-1; 7 bases are shared with TRBD1. The CDR3 is 17 amino acids. The V gene's germline CDR1 is MDHEN and CDR2 SYDVKM. Trimming cost V 4 bases and J 5 bases; bases outside gene matches: 16. CDR3: CASSSVSRGQKFTEAFF. CDR3 nucleotides: TGTGCCAGCAGTTCCGTTTCGAGGGGACAGAAATTTACTGAAGCTTTCTTT.

This clonotype occurred many times. This chain links TRBV6-2 or TRBV6-3 with TRBJ2-7, with 7 nucleotides matching TRBD2. The ends lost 7 bases at V and 2 bases at J; junction bases unmatched: 11. The germline V gene encodes CDR1 MNHEY and CDR2 SVGEGT. The CDR3 is 15 residues long. The CDR3 bases are TGTGCCAGCACCCGAGCGGGAAAGGGTACCTACGAGCAGTACTTC. Its protein product is CASTRAGKGTYEQYF.

In this sample, this clonotype turned up many times. The rearrangement joins TRBV27 to TRBJ2-5, with D perhaps being TRBD1 or TRBD2 (5 bases each). Germline CDR1 MNHEY, CDR2 SMNVEV (reference sequence). The CDR3 runs to 15 residues. Trimming left V 4 bases short and J 2 bases short, with 14 bases between. The CDR3 coding sequence is TGTGCCAGCAGTTGGGGCTTGGGGGTTCAAGAGACCCAGTACTTC. It translates to CASSWGLGVQETQYF.

The rearrangement uses TRBV12-3 or TRBV12-4 and TRBJ1-2; maybe TRBD1 (5 bases). There are 17 residues in the CDR3. Trimming pared 7 bases from V and 3 bases from J, leaving 24 bases between. This CDR3 reads CASTTPRWGGGDYGYTF. CDR3 DNA sequence: TGTGCCAGCACTACCCCTCGGTGGGGCGGAGGTGACTATGGCTACACCTTC.

This clonotype was seen ten or more times. Since the CDR3 does not end with the conserved phenylalanine or tryptophan, this likely comes from a read error. This chain connects TRBV11-1 to TRBJ1-1; 9 positions agree with TRBD1. V dropped 3 bases and J dropped 5; count of bases not matched to a gene: 1. The CDR3 length is 13 residues. The germline CDR1 and CDR2 sequences are SGHAT and FQDESV (reference sequence). This chain's CDR3 is CASSLDRGTEAFS. The CDR3 nucleotides read TGTGCCAGCAGCTTGGACAGGGGAACTGAAGCTTTCTCT.

This clonotype showed up many times. The chain is built from TRBV9 and TRBJ2-7; TRBD2 is a possible D gene (5 bases). In germline, CDR1 is SGDLS, CDR2 YYNGEE. The CDR3 has 13 residues. Trimming removed 4 bases at V and 5 bases at J, with 13 bases between. The CDR3 sequence is CASSLGPSHEQYF. The CDR3 DNA reads as TGTGCCAGCAGCCTCGGGCCTAGCCACGAGCAGTACTTC.

This clonotype has at least ten counts. This chain joins TRBV6-1 and TRBJ1-3, with TRBD1 matching over 9 bases. The CDR3 runs 13 residues. Per the germline V gene, CDR1 is MNHNS and CDR2 is SASEGT. V lost 3 bases to trimming and J lost 8 bases; unmatched junction nucleotides: 2. The CDR3, as DNA: TGTGCCAGCAGTGAGACAGGGGGACACACCATATATTTT. Its protein product is CASSETGGHTIYF.

This clonotype turned up a few times. A read error may be the cause here, since a much bigger clone is one base away. The chain links TRBV27 to TRBJ2-5; TRBD1 matches 11 bases. The CDR3 is 15 residues long. The V gene's germline CDR1 is MNHEY and CDR2 SMNVEV (reference sequence). The CDR3 DNA reads as TGTGCCAGCAGACTCGGACAGGGGGCTGGGGAGACCAAGTACTTC. It is translated as CASRLGQGAGETKYF.

This clonotype showed up many times. The chain joins TRBV30 to TRBJ2-1; 7 bases match TRBD2. CDR3 size: 12 residues. CDR1 GTSNPN and CDR2 SVGIG come from the germline V gene (reference sequence). Written as DNA, the CDR3 is TGTGCGGCATCGGGGGGAGACAATGAGCAGTTCTTC. This gives the protein CAASGGDNEQFF.

This clonotype occurred many times. The chain links TRBV19 to TRBJ1-1, with 11 bases matching TRBD1. V shed 5 bases, J shed 5 bases, and the junction held 7 bases outside the gene matches. In germline, CDR1 is LNHDA, CDR2 SQIVND (reference sequence). The CDR3 has 15 amino acids. For the CDR3, the DNA is TGTGCCAGTAGTGCGCTGGGGACAGGGGGAACTGAAGCTTTCTTT. This gives the protein CASSALGTGGTEAFF.